The 4 T cell receptor beta chains below all came from one sample that was sequenced in a study of cytomegalovirus exposure and HLA in healthy donors. Primers included in the PCR were 60 Vbeta and 13 Jbeta primers. Repertoires were generated with immunoSEQ multiplex PCR, while TCRdb's copy carries only in-frame clones and drops some. The data show roughly 240,000 clones, about 85% seen once. Sequenced sample: PBMCs. The receptors shown here come from a girl under 10 years old in good health and CMV-seronegative.

The rearrangement joins TRBV5-1 to TRBJ1-2; TRBD1 aligns across 7 bases. V lost 0 bases, J lost 8 bases, and 13 bases stayed unmatched. Germline CDR1 and CDR2: SGHRS and YFSETQ. The CDR3 totals 16 residues. The CDR3 is CASSLAGTGVEFGYTF. In DNA, the CDR3 is TGCGCCAGCAGCTTGGCCGGTACAGGGGTGGAGTTCGGCTACACCTTC. Based on the CDR3 plus reference TRBV5-1 and TRBJ1-2, the full variable domain is KAGVTQTPRYLIKTRGQQVTLSCSPISGHRSVSWYQQTPGQGLQFLFEYFSETQRNKGNFPGRFSGRQFSNSRSEMNVSTLELGDSALYLCASSLAGTGVEFGYTFGSGTRLTVV.

V is TRBV5-1 and J is TRBJ1-2, with D perhaps matching TRBD1 (6 bases). CDR1 is SGHRS, CDR2 YFSETQ, per germline. The V end was cut by 2 bases, the J end by 5 bases, with 28 bases between. This CDR3 comprises 19 residues. CDR3 in amino acids: CASSFLSGGAGRDIYGYTF. Here the CDR3 DNA reads TGCGCCAGCAGCTTTTTAAGCGGGGGCGCGGGACGCGACATTTATGGCTACACCTTC.

The chain couples TRBV5-1 to TRBJ1-1, with TRBD1 matching over 9 bases. There are 17 residues in the CDR3. J lost 6 bases, V lost 5 bases, and 17 bases had no gene match. Per germline, CDR1 SGHRS and CDR2 YFSETQ. CDR3 loop: CASRGGDRESREAEAFF. Written as DNA, the CDR3 is TGCGCCAGCAGAGGGGGGGACAGGGAGAGTCGGGAGGCTGAAGCTTTCTTT.

The rearrangement joins TRBV7-8 to TRBJ1-6; D gene uncertain. Trimming cost V 0 bases and J 7 bases, with 16 bases left between them. From germline, CDR1 is SGHVS and CDR2 FQNEAQ. This CDR3 is built from 17 residues. CDR3 coding DNA: TGTGCCAGCAGCTTAGCCCTCTTGCCGATAGCCAATTCACCCCTCCACTTT. It encodes CASSLALLPIANSPLHF.